This passage covers 21 T cell receptor beta chains from one sample sequenced in a study of cytomegalovirus exposure and HLA in healthy donors. Data came from immunoSEQ multiplex PCR; TCRdb stores just in-frame clones and leaves some out. The sample carries a few hundred thousand clones, around 90% recorded once. The sample was PBMCs. These receptors were taken from a woman between 18 and 29 years old in good health and CMV-seronegative.

V gene TRBV6-1 combines with J gene TRBJ2-7; 11 bases are shared with TRBD2. The CDR3 consists of 18 residues. V trimming: 4 bases; J trimming: 3 bases; junction bases outside the gene matches: 14. Germline-derived CDR1 and CDR2 are MNHNS and SASEGT. CDR3 nucleotides: TGTGCCAGCAGTGCTCAACTAGCGGGAGACCTGGGGAACTACGAGCAGTACTTC. Residues: CASSAQLAGDLGNYEQYF.

V is TRBV14 and J is TRBJ1-2; no clear D. Germline assignment: CDR1 SGHDN and CDR2 FVKESK. The CDR3 is 12 amino acids. V was cut by 0 bases and J by 6 bases, with 5 bases left in between. The CDR3 region is CASSQDSDGYTF. CDR3 nucleotide sequence: TGTGCCAGCAGCCAAGATTCCGATGGCTACACCTTC.

This clone came up a few times. The V call is TRBV7-9, the J call TRBJ1-1; TRBD1 matches at 11 bases. Germline CDR1 reads SEHNR; CDR2 reads FQNEAQ (reference sequence). The V and J ends lost 1 base and 2 bases, in that order; junction bases with no gene match: 6. The CDR3 totals 17 residues. CDR3 region: CASSLDGTGGPNTEAFF. The CDR3 DNA reads TGTGCCAGCAGCTTAGACGGGACAGGGGGACCAAACACTGAAGCTTTCTTT.

This chain joins TRBV5-4 and TRBJ2-1, with 14 bases identical to TRBD2. The junction had 7 bases not matched to a gene; V was cut back by 4 bases and J by 7 bases. The length of the CDR3 is 16 residues. Germline loops: CDR1 SGHNT, CDR2 YYREEE (reference sequence). DNA of the CDR3: TGTGCCAGCAGCCCCAGACTAGCGGGAGGGTATAATGAGCAGTTCTTC. It codes for CASSPRLAGGYNEQFF.

This clone has just one count. The chain links TRBV5-1 to TRBJ2-7, with 9 bases identical to TRBD1. Trimming took 5 bases from V and 3 from J; bases not matched to a gene: 9. This CDR3 spans 15 amino acids. From germline, CDR1 is SGHRS and CDR2 YFSETQ. CDR3 region: CASRYRQGDFYEQYF. The CDR3 region has the DNA TGCGCCAGCAGATACCGACAGGGGGACTTCTACGAGCAGTACTTC. Based on the CDR3 plus reference TRBV5-1 and TRBJ2-7, the full variable domain is KAGVTQTPRYLIKTRGQQVTLSCSPISGHRSVSWYQQTPGQGLQFLFEYFSETQRNKGNFPGRFSGRQFSNSRSEMNVSTLELGDSALYLCASRYRQGDFYEQYFGPGTRLTVT.

The chain uses TRBV6-6 and TRBJ1-5; D not certain. The CDR3 sequence is 14 residues long. Trimming shortened V by 7 bases and J by 3 bases, and 13 bases separated the two germline ends. Germline V CDR1 and CDR2: MNHNY, SVGAGI (reference sequence). CDR3 region: CASMFNQNNQPQHF. The CDR3, as DNA: TGTGCCAGCATGTTTAACCAGAACAATCAGCCCCAGCATTTT.

V usage is TRBV27 and J usage is TRBJ1-2; 7 bases map to TRBD1. The length of the CDR3 is 13 residues. Germline assignment: CDR1 MNHEY and CDR2 SMNVEV (reference sequence). V trimming: 3 bases; J trimming: 8 bases; junction bases outside the gene matches: 6. CDR3 loop: CASSLGQSQGYTF. The CDR3 bases are TGTGCCAGCAGTTTGGGACAGTCTCAGGGCTACACCTTC.

The chain joins TRBV2 to TRBJ2-7; possibly TRBD2 for D (5 bases). This CDR3 region has 15 residues. V was pared by 6 bases and J by 1 base, with 16 bases between. Looked up from germline, CDR1 is SNHLY and CDR2 is FYNNEI. In DNA form, the CDR3 reads TGTGCCAGCAGGCCCCCCCCGGGATATTCCTACGAGCAGTACTTC. It translates to CASRPPPGYSYEQYF.

The gene calls are TRBV5-1 and TRBJ2-7; 7 bases align to TRBD2. This CDR3 has 16 amino acids. CDR1 and CDR2 (germline): SGHRS, YFSETQ. V trimming: 9 bases; J trimming: 4 bases; junction bases outside the gene matches: 19. CDR3 sequence reads: CATPFGRARSGYEQYF. The CDR3 nucleotides are TGCGCCACCCCCTTTGGGAGGGCAAGGTCTGGGTACGAGCAGTACTTC.

This clone was found once. The chain joins TRBV30 to TRBJ1-1; D gene unclear. The germline gives CDR1 GTSNPN, CDR2 SVGIG (reference sequence). The CDR3 sequence is 15 residues long. V was cut by 0 bases and J by 8 bases, with 19 bases left in between. CDR3 nucleotide sequence: TGTGCCTGGAGTGTACGAAATGAGGGCTTCCTAGAAGCTTTCTTT. Amino acid sequence: CAWSVRNEGFLEAFF.

This sequence joins TRBV7-2 and TRBJ2-5, with 12 bases aligning to TRBD2. CDR1 SGHTA and CDR2 FQGNSA come from the germline V gene. The junction had 5 bases not matched to a gene; V was cut back by 5 bases and J by 4 bases. The CDR3 is made up of 15 amino acids. The DNA of the CDR3 is TGTGCCAGCAGCGCAAAACTAGCGGGAGGAGAGACCCAGTACTTC. Amino acids: CASSAKLAGGETQYF.

This chain uses TRBV6-1 with TRBJ2-7, with TRBD1 as a possible D gene (6 bases). Germline CDR1 reads MNHNS; CDR2 reads SASEGT. V was shortened by 4 bases and J by 2 bases, with 12 bases between the two germline ends. CDR3 length: 14 residues. The CDR3 is CASSVEDSTYEQYF. The CDR3 nucleotides read TGTGCCAGCAGTGTAGAGGACAGCACCTACGAGCAGTACTTC.

The chain recombines TRBV5-8 with TRBJ1-5; D is unresolved. Per the germline V gene, CDR1 is SGHTS and CDR2 is YDEGEE. V was shortened by 1 base and J by 7 bases, with 15 bases between the two germline ends. The CDR3 spans 15 residues. In DNA form, the CDR3 reads TGTGCCAGCAGCTTGCGACAAGTAACACGGCAGCCCCAGCATTTT. This gives the protein CASSLRQVTRQPQHF.

The chain combines TRBV29-1 with TRBJ2-1; D possibly corresponds to TRBD1 (6 bases). CDR1 and CDR2 from the germline V gene are SQVTM and ANQGSEA. V gave up 7 bases and J gave up 8 bases, with 21 bases separating them. The CDR3 loop spans 14 amino acids. The CDR3 bases are TGCAGCGCCAGGGGACCCAATCTTGGGTATGAGCAGTTCTTC. This codes for CSARGPNLGYEQFF.

The rearrangement links TRBV28 to TRBJ1-5, with D possibly matching TRBD1 (5 bases). V was cut by 3 bases and J by 6 bases, with 9 bases left in between. Germline CDR1 reads MDHEN; CDR2 reads SYDVKM. This CDR3 spans 13 amino acids. The CDR3 DNA sequence: TGTGCCAGCAGTTTCGGGGGGATTCAGCCCCAGCATTTT. It translates to CASSFGGIQPQHF.

This clone was seen a handful of times. The V gene is TRBV10-1, the J gene TRBJ1-1, with D unresolved. Trimming cost V 1 base and J 5 bases, with 8 bases left between them. The CDR3 is 13 residues long. Germline V CDR1 and CDR2: WNHNN, SYGVQD (reference sequence). In nucleotides, the CDR3 is TGCGCCAGCAGTGAGTGGAGGGAAACTGAAGCTTTCTTT. It translates to CASSEWRETEAFF.

In DNA, the CDR3 is TGCGCCAGCAGTGAGTCGAAGGGGCGTTCACCCCTCCACTTT. Its protein product is CASSESKGRSPLHF. The chain links TRBV10-2 to TRBJ1-6; a possible D gene is TRBD1 (5 bases). The germline V gene has CDR1 WSHSY and CDR2 SAAADI. Trimming removed 0 bases from V and 9 bases from J, with 9 bases in between. This CDR3 has 14 amino acids.

The chain couples TRBV5-1 to TRBJ1-1; no clear D. CDR1 and CDR2 from the germline V gene are SGHRS and YFSETQ. The CDR3 covers 14 residues. Trimming left V 0 bases short and J 1 base short, with 7 bases between. Here the CDR3 DNA reads TGCGCCAGCAGCTTGGACGGAGCGAACACTGAAGCTTTCTTT. Its protein product is CASSLDGANTEAFF. The full variable domain, its missing parts supplied by reference TRBV5-1 and TRBJ1-1, is KAGVTQTPRYLIKTRGQQVTLSCSPISGHRSVSWYQQTPGQGLQFLFEYFSETQRNKGNFPGRFSGRQFSNSRSEMNVSTLELGDSALYLCASSLDGANTEAFFGQGTRLTVV.

The chain carries TRBV28 and TRBJ2-6; no clear D gene. The CDR3 has 16 amino acids. Trimming stripped 0 bases from V and 0 bases from J, with 6 bases between. Germline-derived CDR1 and CDR2 are MDHEN and SYDVKM. This CDR3 reads CASSLWTNSGANVLTF. In DNA, the CDR3 is TGTGCCAGCAGTTTATGGACAAACTCTGGGGCCAACGTCCTGACTTTC.

This CDR3 is CASSLPGQGRNTEAFF. CDR3 bases: TGTGCCAGCAGCCTACCGGGACAGGGGAGAAACACTGAAGCTTTCTTT. This chain joins TRBV28 and TRBJ1-1; 10 bases fit TRBD1. Per the germline V gene, CDR1 is MDHEN and CDR2 is SYDVKM. V trimming: 6 bases; J trimming: 2 bases; junction bases outside the gene matches: 9. The CDR3 is 16 residues long.

The chain has TRBV13 and TRBJ2-7; 7 nucleotides agree with TRBD1. The CDR3 is 14 residues long. V lost 5 bases to trimming and J lost 0 bases; unmatched junction nucleotides: 4. From germline, CDR1 is PRHDT and CDR2 FYEKMQ (reference sequence). CDR3 coding DNA: TGTGCCAGCAGCCTAAGGGACAGCTCCTACGAGCAGTACTTC. Residues: CASSLRDSSYEQYF. Combining the CDR3 with reference TRBV13 and TRBJ2-7 gives the whole variable domain AAGVIQSPRHLIKEKRETATLKCYPIPRHDTVYWYQQGPGQDPQFLISFYEKMQSDKGSIPDRFSAQQFSDYHSELNMSSLELGDSALYFCASSLRDSSYEQYFGPGTRLTVT.